This TCR beta chain is from a study of blood T cell repertoires in COVID-19. Across the whole study: Sites across the United States, Italy and Spain contributed samples from acute and convalescent COVID-19. PBMCs, B-cell-depleted T cells, or T cells provided the cDNA or gDNA that made up the material.

Residents of 24 US areas, aged about 18 to 95 years, made up the participants. Categorization into cohorts depended on clinical history that participants reported. V trimming: 5 bases; J trimming: 3 bases; junction bases outside the gene matches: 10. Germline loops: CDR1 SEHNR, CDR2 FQNEAQ (reference sequence). The CDR3 has 16 amino acids. TCRdb's table, derived via immunoSEQ multiplex PCR, lists solely in-frame clones and lacks some. The sample records hundreds of thousands of clones, around 81% being singletons. The chain has TRBV7-9 and TRBJ2-1; 7 nucleotides align to TRBD2. What was sequenced was PBMCs or T cells enriched from blood (not recorded which). This TCR was sampled from a man in his thirties or forties with acute COVID-19. Here the CDR3 reads CASSPLVAGVYNEQFF. The CDR3 DNA reads as TGTGCCAGCAGCCCGCTAGTGGCGGGGGTCTACAATGAGCAGTTCTTC.